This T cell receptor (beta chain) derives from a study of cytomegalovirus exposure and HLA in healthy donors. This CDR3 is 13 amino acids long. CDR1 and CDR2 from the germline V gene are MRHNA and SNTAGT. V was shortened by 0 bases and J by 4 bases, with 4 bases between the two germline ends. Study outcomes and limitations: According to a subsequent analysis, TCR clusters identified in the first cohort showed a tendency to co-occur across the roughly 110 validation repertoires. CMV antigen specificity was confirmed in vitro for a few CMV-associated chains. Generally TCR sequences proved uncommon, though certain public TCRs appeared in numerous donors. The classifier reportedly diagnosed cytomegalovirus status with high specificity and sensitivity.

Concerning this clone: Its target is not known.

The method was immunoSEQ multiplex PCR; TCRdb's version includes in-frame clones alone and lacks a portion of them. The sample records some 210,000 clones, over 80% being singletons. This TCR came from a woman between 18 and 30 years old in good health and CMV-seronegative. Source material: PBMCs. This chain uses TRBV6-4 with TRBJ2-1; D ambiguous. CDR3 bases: TGTGCCAGCAGTGACTCGGGGTACAATGAGCAGTTCTTC. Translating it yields CASSDSGYNEQFF.